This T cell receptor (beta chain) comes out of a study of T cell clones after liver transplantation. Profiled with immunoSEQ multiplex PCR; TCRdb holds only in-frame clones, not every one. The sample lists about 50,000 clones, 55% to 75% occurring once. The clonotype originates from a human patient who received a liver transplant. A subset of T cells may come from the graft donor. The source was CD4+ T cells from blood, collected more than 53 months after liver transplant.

CDR3 amino acids: CASSFNRLPDYEQYF. In nucleotides, the CDR3 is TGCGCCAGCAGCTTCAACAGGTTGCCGGACTACGAGCAGTACTTC. This chain connects TRBV5-1 to TRBJ2-7, with a weak D call TRBD1 (5 bases). The V end was cut by 2 bases, the J end by 3 bases, with 15 bases between. The CDR3 loop spans 15 amino acids. Per germline, CDR1 SGHRS and CDR2 YFSETQ.